The T cell receptor beta chain under discussion was sequenced for a study of T-cell memory formation after mild COVID-19. TCRdb re-derived calls from the 5' RACE reads in MiXCR, one entry per CDR3 protein. This sample carries 250,000 to 350,000 distinct CDR3 sequences, roughly 21% of them seen once, and the ten largest clones take more than 20%. Germline CDR1 and CDR2: MGHRA and YSYEKL. The CDR3 loop spans 15 amino acids. The junction had 4 bases not matched to a gene; V was cut back by 5 bases and J by 2 bases. The sample holds a few counts of this clonotype. Source material: PBMCs or a T cell subset sorted from them (not recorded which). The chain has TRBV4-1 and TRBJ1-3; 9 bases map to TRBD1. This receptor was taken from a man aged 18 to 29 who had mild COVID-19 (a few samples of this study predate the infection). Cell type and time point are not known. CDR3 sequence reads: CASSGQGLTGNTIYF. CDR3 sequence (DNA): TGCGCCAGCAGCGGACAGGGGCTCACTGGAAACACCATATATTTT.